This TCR beta chain was documented in a study of blood T cell repertoires in COVID-19. TCRdb keeps only in-frame clones here, not all; method: immunoSEQ multiplex PCR. The repertoire consists of some 400,000 clones, with 80% to 90% occurring once and the leading ten covering around 1.1%. The CDR3 sequence is 15 residues long. Germline CDR1 reads MNHEY; CDR2 reads SMNVEV (reference sequence). V trimming: 7 bases; J trimming: 2 bases; junction bases outside the gene matches: 8. This sequence was found in a man aged 30 to 45 who had recovered from COVID-19. The sample consisted of PBMCs or T cells enriched from blood (not recorded which). The chain joins TRBV27 to TRBJ1-5, with 7 bases aligning to TRBD1. This CDR3 reads CASTSSGTGNQPQHF. In DNA, the CDR3 is TGTGCCAGCACTTCCTCCGGGACAGGCAATCAGCCCCAGCATTTT.